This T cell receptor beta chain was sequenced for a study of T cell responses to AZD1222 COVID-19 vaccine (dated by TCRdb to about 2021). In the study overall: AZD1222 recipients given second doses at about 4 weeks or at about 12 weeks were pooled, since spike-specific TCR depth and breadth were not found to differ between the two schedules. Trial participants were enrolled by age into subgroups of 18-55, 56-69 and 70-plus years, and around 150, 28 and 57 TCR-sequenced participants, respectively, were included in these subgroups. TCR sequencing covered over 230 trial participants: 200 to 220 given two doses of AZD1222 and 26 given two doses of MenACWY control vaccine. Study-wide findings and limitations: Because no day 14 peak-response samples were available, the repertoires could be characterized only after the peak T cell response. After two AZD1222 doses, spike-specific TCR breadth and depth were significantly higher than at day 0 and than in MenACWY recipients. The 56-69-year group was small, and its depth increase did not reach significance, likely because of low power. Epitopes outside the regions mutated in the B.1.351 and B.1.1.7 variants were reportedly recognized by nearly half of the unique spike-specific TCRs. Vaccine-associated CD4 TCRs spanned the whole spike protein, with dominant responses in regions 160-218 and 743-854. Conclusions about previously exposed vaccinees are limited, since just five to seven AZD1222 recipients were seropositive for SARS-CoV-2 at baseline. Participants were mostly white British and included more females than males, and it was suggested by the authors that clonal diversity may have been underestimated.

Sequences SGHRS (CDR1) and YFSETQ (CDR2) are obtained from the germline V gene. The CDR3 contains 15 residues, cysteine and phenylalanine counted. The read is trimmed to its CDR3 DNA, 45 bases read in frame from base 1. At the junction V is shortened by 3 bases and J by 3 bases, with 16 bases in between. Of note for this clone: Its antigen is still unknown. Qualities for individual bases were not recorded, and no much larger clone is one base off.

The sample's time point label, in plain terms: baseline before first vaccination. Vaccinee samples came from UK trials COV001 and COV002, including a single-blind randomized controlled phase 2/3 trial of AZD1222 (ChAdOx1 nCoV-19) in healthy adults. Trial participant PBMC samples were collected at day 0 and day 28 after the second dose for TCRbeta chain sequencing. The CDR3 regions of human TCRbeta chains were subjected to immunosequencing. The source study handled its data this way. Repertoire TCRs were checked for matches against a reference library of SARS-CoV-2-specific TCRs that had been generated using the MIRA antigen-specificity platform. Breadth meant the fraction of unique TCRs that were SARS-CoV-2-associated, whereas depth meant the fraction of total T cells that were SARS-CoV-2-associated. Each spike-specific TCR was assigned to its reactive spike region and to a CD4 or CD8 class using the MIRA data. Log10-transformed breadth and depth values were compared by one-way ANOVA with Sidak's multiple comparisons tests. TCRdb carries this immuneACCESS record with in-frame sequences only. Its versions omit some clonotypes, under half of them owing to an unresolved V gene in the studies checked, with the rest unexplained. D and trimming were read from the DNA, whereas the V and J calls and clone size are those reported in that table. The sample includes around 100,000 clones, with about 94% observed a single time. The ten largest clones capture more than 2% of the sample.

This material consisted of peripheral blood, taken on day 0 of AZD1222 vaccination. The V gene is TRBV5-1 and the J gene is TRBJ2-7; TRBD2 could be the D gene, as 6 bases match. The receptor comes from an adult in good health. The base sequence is TGCGCCAGCAGCTCGCGGGTGGGAGGCGGCTACGAGCAGTACTTC. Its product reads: CASSSRVGGGYEQYF.